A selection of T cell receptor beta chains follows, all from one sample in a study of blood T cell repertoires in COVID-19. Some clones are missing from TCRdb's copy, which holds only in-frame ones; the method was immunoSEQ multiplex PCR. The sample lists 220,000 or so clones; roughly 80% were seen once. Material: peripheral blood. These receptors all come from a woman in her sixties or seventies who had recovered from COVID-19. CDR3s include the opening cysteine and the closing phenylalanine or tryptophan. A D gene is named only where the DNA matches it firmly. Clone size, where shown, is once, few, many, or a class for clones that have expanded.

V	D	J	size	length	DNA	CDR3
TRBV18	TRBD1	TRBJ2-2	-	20	TGTGCCAGCTCACGCCTTCCGGGACAGGGTCCTAGGAAATCCACCGGGGAGCTGTTTTTT	CASSRLPGQGPRKSTGELFF
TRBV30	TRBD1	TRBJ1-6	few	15	TGTGCCTGGAGTAGGGGCAGGACAGGGCCGAGGTCCCTCCACTTT	CAWSRGRTGPRSLHF
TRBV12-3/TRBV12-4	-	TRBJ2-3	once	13	TGTGCCAGCAGTTTAGCGTTCCAGAATACGCAGTATTTT	CASSLAFQNTQYF
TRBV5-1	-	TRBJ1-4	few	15	TGCGCCAGCAGCCCCGGTAGGGGGGGAGATGAAAAACTGTTTTTT	CASSPGRGGDEKLFF
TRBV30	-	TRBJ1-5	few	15	TGTGCCTGGAGTGTGGATACAGGGCCCAATCAGCCCCAGCATTTT	CAWSVDTGPNQPQHF
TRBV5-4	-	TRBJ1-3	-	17	TGTGCCAGCAGCTTGGACCGGGGGGCCGGATCTGGAAACACCATATATTTT	CASSLDRGAGSGNTIYF
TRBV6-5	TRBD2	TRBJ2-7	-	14	TGTGCCAGCAGACTAGCGGGTGACGCCTACGAGCAGTACTTC	CASRLAGDAYEQYF
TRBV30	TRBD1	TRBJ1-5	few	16	TGTGCCTGGAGTGATCCCGGGACAGGTTTTCAGCAGCCCCAGCATTTT	CAWSDPGTGFQQPQHF
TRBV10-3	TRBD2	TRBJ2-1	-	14	TGTGCCATCAGGAGTAGCGGGGGTGACATTGAGCAGTTCTTC	CAIRSSGGDIEQFF
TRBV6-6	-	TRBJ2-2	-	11	TGTGCCAGCAGCTCCACCGGGGAGCTGTTTTTT	CASSSTGELFF
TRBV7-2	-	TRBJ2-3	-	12	TGTGCCAGCAAGACAGCCACAGATACGCAGTATTTT	CASKTATDTQYF
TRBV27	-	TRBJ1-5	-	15	TGTGCCAGCAGTACCCTGGGGAGGGAGCATCGGCCCCAGCATTTT	CASSTLGREHRPQHF
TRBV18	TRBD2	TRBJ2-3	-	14	TGTGCCAGCTCACCAAGCGGGGGGCAAGATACGCAGTATTTT	CASSPSGGQDTQYF
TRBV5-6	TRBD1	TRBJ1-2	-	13	TGTGCCAGCAGCTTGGCAGGGGGCTATGGCTACACCTTC	CASSLAGGYGYTF
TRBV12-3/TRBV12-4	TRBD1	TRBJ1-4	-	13	TGTGCTAGCAGTTTAGGGACAGGCGAAAAACTGTTTTTT	CASSLGTGEKLFF
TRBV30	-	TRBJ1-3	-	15	TGTGCCTGGAGTATGTGGGAGTCGGATGGAAACACCATATATTTT	CAWSMWESDGNTIYF
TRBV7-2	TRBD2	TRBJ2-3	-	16	TGTGCCAGCAGCTCCCGGACTAGCGGAAGCACAGATACGCAGTATTTT	CASSSRTSGSTDTQYF
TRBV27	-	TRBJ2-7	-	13	TGTGCCAGCAGTTTGACACCTACCTACGAGCAGTACTTC	CASSLTPTYEQYF
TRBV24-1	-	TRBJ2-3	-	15	TGTGCCACCGAATCTCCGGGAACGAGCACAGATACGCAGTATTTT	CATESPGTSTDTQYF
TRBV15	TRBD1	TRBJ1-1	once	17	TGTGCCACCAGCAGAGGGTACCGGGACAGCATGAACACTGAAGCTTTCTTT	CATSRGYRDSMNTEAFF
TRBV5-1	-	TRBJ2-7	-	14	TGCGCCAGCAGCTTGGATGTCAGCTCCTACGAGCAGTACTTC	CASSLDVSSYEQYF
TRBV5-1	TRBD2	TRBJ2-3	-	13	TGCGCCAGCGGGACTAGCGGGGGTGATACGCAGTATTTT	CASGTSGGDTQYF
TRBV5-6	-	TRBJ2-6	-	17	TGTGCCAGCAGCCAAACAATTTATAACTCTGGGGCCAACGTCCTGACTTTC	CASSQTIYNSGANVLTF
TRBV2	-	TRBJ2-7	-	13	TGTGCCAGCAGTGCGGGCAGGGCCTACGAGCAGTACTTC	CASSAGRAYEQYF
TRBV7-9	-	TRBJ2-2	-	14	TGTGCCAGCAGCTTAGGCCCTCAGACCGGGGAGCTGTTTTTT	CASSLGPQTGELFF
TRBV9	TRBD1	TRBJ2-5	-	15	TGTGCCAGCAGCGAAGGTGGACAGGGTCAAGAGACCCAGTACTTC	CASSEGGQGQETQYF
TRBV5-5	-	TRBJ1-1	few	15	TGTGCCAGCACCATACTAACTGGAGTTGACACTGAAGCTTTCTTT	CASTILTGVDTEAFF
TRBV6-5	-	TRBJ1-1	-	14	TGTGCCAGCAGTTACAGCGGGGGCCACACTGAAGCTTTCTTT	CASSYSGGHTEAFF
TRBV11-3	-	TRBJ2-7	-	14	TGTGCCAGCAGCTTAGGATCAGGAGGCGGCGAGCAGTACTTC	CASSLGSGGGEQYF
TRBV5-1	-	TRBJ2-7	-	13	TGCGCCAGCAGCTTGGCCTTCGGGGACGAGCAGTACTTC	CASSLAFGDEQYF
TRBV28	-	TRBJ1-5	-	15	TGTGCCAGCAGCCCGGCGGGCGGAAAAGGACGGCCCCAGCATTTT	CASSPAGGKGRPQHF
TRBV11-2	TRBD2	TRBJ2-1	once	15	TGTGCCAGCAGCGTCGGACTAGCGGGGGGTCCTGAGCAGTTCTTC	CASSVGLAGGPEQFF
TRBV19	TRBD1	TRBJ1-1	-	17	TGTGCCAGTAGTATTACGGGACAGGGACTAGTGAGGACTGAAGCTTTCTTT	CASSITGQGLVRTEAFF
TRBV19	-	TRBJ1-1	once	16	TGTGCCAGTACCCCCTTAGGGGGTCGAAGTAACACTGAAGCTTTCTTT	CASTPLGGRSNTEAFF
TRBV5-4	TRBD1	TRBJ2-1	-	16	TGTGCCAGCAGCTTGCAGGGGACAGGGGGCTACAATGAGCAGTTCTTC	CASSLQGTGGYNEQFF
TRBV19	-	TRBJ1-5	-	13	TGTGCCAGTAGGTGGGCGATTAATCAGCCCCAGCATTTT	CASRWAINQPQHF
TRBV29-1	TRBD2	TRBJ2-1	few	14	TGCAGCGTCCCAAGGAGCGGGGTCTCAAATGAGCAGTTCTTC	CSVPRSGVSNEQFF
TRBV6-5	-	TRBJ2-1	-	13	TGTGCCAGCAGTAGACTAGTTAGCAATGAGCAGTTCTTC	CASSRLVSNEQFF
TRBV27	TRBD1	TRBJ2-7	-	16	TGTGCCAGCAGCGTCTTCGACGGACAGGGTATCAACGAGCAGTACTTC	CASSVFDGQGINEQYF
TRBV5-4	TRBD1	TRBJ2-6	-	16	TGTGCCAGCAGTATCGGACAGGGTTCTGGGGCCAACGTCCTGACTTTC	CASSIGQGSGANVLTF
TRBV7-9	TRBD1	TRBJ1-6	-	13	TGTGCCAGCAACGGGGACAGGGGTTCACCCCTCCACTTT	CASNGDRGSPLHF
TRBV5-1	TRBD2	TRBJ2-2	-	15	TGCGCCAGCAGCCAAAGCGGGGGGGCGAACGGGGAGCTGTTTTTT	CASSQSGGANGELFF
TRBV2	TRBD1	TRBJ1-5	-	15	TGTGCCAGCAGTGACGTAGGGACAGGGGATCAGCCCCAGCATTTT	CASSDVGTGDQPQHF
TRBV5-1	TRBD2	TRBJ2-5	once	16	TGCGCCAGCAGCTTGGAGGCTAGCGGGGCCGAAGAGACCCAGTACTTC	CASSLEASGAEETQYF
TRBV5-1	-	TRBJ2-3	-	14	TGCGCCAGCAGCCTAAATGGTCGTGCAGATACGCAGTATTTT	CASSLNGRADTQYF
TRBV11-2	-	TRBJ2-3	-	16	TGTGCCAGCAGCTTAGGGGCGGGGTCTGGCGCAGATACGCAGTATTTT	CASSLGAGSGADTQYF
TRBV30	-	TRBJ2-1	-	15	TGTGCCTGGAGCGGGGACTCCCTCTCCTACAATGAGCAGTTCTTC	CAWSGDSLSYNEQFF
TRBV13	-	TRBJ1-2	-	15	TGTGCCAGCAGGCAACAGGGCCGCACGCTCTATGGCTACACCTTC	CASRQQGRTLYGYTF
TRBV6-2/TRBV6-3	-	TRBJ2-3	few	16	TGTGCCAGCAGTTACCCTCCCTGGGGGGACACAGATACGCAGTATTTT	CASSYPPWGDTDTQYF
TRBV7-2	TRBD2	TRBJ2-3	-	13	TGTGCCAGCAGCTTAGCGGGGGGGGATACGCAGTATTTT	CASSLAGGDTQYF
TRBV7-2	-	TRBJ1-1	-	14	TGTGCCAGCAGCTCGACCCCCGGGTACACTGAAGCTTTCTTT	CASSSTPGYTEAFF
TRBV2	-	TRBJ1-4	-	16	TGTGCCAGCAGCACACGGGAGCGAACAACTAATGAAAAACTGTTTTTT	CASSTRERTTNEKLFF
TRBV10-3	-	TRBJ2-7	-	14	TGTGCCATCAGTGATAGGGGCCTAGGGATCGAGCAGTACTTC	CAISDRGLGIEQYF
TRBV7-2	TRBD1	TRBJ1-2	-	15	TGTGCCAGCAGCCAAAGGACAGGGGATAACTATGGCTACACCTTC	CASSQRTGDNYGYTF
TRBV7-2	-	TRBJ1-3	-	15	TGTGCCAGCAGCCTGGACAGCGGGAAGGGAAACACCATATATTTT	CASSLDSGKGNTIYF